This TCR beta chain was obtained from a study of early T cells in non-severe SARS-CoV-2 infection. Whole-study context: Sequencing of unsorted whole blood was done on bulk RNA, leaving chains unpaired.

The ends lost 5 bases at V and 4 bases at J; junction bases unmatched: 17. There are 20 residues in the CDR3. Germline CDR1 is SGHVS and CDR2 is FNYEAQ. Each cDNA molecule carried a unique molecular identifier. TCRdb analysed the 5' RACE reads with MiXCR anew, one entry per CDR3 protein. The table records approximately 100,000 distinct CDR3 sequences, roughly 9.6% of them present only once. The receptor was derived from an adult who was a healthcare worker with PCR-confirmed SARS-CoV-2 infection or an uninfected control (not recorded which). Sample: whole blood. The V and J genes are TRBV7-6 and TRBJ2-6, with 10 bases aligning to TRBD2. The CDR3 DNA follows: TGTGCCAGCAGCCCTACTTTGCAGCGGGAGGGTTCCTTCGGGGCCAACGTCCTGACTTTC. Residues: CASSPTLQREGSFGANVLTF.